This record concerns one T cell receptor (beta chain) sequence. This specimen belongs to a study of OX40 agonist ivuxolimab in advanced cancers. Germline V CDR1 and CDR2: MNHNS, SASEGT. The CDR3 has 14 amino acids. V was clipped by 4 bases and J by 7 bases, with 16 bases between them. Only in-frame clones appear in the TCRdb table, and some are missing; sequencing was by immunoSEQ multiplex PCR. The sample consists of about 80,000 clones, about 94% of them appearing once. The chain is built from TRBV6-1 and TRBJ1-2; D uncertain. This clonotype was obtained from an adult with an advanced solid tumor such as melanoma, head and neck, liver or kidney cancer. The sequences come from CD4+ or CD8+ T cells sorted from blood, collected in a trial of the OX40 agonist ivuxolimab. The CDR3 region is CASSVTVLESGYTF. The CDR3 DNA sequence: TGTGCCAGCAGTGTAACAGTTCTGGAGAGTGGCTACACCTTC.